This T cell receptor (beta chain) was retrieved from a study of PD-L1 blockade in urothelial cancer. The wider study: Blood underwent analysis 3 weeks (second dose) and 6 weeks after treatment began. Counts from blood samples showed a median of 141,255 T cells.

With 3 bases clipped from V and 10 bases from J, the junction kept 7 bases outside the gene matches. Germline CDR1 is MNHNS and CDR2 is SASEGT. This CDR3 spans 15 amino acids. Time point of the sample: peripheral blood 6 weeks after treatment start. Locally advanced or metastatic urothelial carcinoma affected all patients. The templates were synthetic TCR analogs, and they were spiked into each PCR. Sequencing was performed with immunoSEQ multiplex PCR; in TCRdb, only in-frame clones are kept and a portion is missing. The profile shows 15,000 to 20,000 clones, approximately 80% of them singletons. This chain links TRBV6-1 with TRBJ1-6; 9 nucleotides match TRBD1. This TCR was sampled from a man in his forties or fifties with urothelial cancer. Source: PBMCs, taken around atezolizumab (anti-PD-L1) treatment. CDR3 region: CASSDRQGEGSPLHF. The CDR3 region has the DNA TGTGCCAGCAGTGACCGACAGGGGGAAGGCTCACCCCTCCACTTT.